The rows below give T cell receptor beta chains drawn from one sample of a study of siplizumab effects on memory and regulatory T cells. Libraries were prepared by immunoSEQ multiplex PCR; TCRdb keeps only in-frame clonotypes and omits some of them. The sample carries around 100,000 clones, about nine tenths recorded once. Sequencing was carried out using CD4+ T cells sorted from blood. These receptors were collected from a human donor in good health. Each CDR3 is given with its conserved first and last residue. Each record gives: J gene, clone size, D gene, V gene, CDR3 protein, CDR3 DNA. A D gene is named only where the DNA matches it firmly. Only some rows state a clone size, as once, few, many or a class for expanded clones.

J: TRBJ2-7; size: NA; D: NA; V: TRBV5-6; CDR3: CASSLSGLHYEQYF; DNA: TGTGCCAGCAGCTTATCTGGGCTCCACTACGAGCAGTACTTC
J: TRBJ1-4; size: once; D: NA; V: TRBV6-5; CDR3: CASRAGALEKLFF; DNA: TGTGCCAGCAGGGCAGGGGCGTTAGAAAAACTGTTTTTT
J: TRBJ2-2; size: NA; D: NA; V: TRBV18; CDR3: CASSPAGFYGTGELFF; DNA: TGTGCCAGCTCACCGGCAGGTTTTTATGGCACCGGGGAGCTGTTTTTT
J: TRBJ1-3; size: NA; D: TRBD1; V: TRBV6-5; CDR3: CASSFSTDRAGNTIYF; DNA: TGTGCCAGCAGTTTTTCCACGGACAGGGCTGGAAACACCATATATTTT
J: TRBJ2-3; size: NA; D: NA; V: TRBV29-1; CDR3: CSVVGSFSTDTQYF; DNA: TGCAGCGTTGTAGGGAGCTTTAGCACAGATACGCAGTATTTT
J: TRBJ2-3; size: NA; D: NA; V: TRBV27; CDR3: CASSYEGDTQYF; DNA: TGTGCCAGCAGTTATGAGGGGGATACGCAGTATTTT
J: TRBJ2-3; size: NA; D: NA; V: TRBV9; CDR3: CASSVVGGRTDTQYF; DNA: TGTGCCAGCAGCGTAGTGGGCGGGCGCACAGATACGCAGTATTTT
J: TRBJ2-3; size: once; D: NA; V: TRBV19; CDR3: CASSFTGPSTDTQYF; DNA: TGTGCCAGTAGTTTCACAGGTCCTAGCACAGATACGCAGTATTTT
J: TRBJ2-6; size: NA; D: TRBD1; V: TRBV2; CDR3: CASNPGQGAPGANVLTF; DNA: TGTGCCAGCAACCCCGGACAGGGCGCTCCTGGGGCCAACGTCCTGACTTTC
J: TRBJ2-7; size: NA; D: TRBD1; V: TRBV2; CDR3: CASIPGQGYGEQYF; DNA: TGTGCCAGCATCCCGGGACAGGGGTACGGGGAGCAGTACTTC
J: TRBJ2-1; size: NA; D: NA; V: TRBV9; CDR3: CASSVGAGYSYNEQFF; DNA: TGTGCCAGCAGCGTGGGAGCTGGCTACTCCTACAATGAGCAGTTCTTC
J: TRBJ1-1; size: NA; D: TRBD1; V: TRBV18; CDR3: CASSLMTGDNTEAFF; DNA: TGTGCCAGCTCACTAATGACAGGGGACAACACTGAAGCTTTCTTT
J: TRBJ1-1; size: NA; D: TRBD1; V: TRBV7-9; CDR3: CASSLPGQITPNTEAFF; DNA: TGTGCCAGCAGCTTACCGGGACAGATAACCCCGAACACTGAAGCTTTCTTT
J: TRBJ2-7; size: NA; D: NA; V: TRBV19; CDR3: CASSSGGYEQYF; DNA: TGTGCCAGTAGCTCAGGAGGTTACGAGCAGTACTTC
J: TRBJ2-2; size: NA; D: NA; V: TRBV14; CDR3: CASSQGTVLTGELFF; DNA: TGTGCCAGCAGCCAAGGGACAGTTCTCACCGGGGAGCTGTTTTTT
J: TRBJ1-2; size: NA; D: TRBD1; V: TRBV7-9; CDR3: CASGLGTGYGYTF; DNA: TGTGCCAGCGGATTGGGGACAGGCTATGGCTACACCTTC
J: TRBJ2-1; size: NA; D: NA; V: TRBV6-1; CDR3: CASSPRGIHEQFF; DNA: TGTGCCAGCAGCCCCCGGGGAATCCATGAGCAGTTCTTC
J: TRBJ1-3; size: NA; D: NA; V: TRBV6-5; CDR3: CASSFGFSGNTIYF; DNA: TGTGCCAGCAGCTTCGGCTTTAGTGGAAACACCATATATTTT
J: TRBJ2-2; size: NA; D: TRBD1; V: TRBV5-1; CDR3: CASSRSGQGDTGELFF; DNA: TGCGCCAGCAGCCGTTCAGGACAGGGGGACACCGGGGAGCTGTTTTTT
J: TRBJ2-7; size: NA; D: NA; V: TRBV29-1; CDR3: CSVAQGRGYEQYF; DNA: TGCAGCGTTGCACAGGGTCGAGGGTACGAGCAGTACTTC
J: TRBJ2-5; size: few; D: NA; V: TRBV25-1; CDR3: CASSENLAQETQYF; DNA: TGTGCCAGCAGTGAAAACCTAGCCCAAGAGACCCAGTACTTC
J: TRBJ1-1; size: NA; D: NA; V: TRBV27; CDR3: CASSSGMNTEAFF; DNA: TGTGCCAGCAGTTCGGGTATGAACACTGAAGCTTTCTTT
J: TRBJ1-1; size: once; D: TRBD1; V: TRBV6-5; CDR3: CASSPRDRGTEAFF; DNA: TGTGCCAGCAGTCCTCGGGACAGGGGAACTGAAGCTTTCTTT
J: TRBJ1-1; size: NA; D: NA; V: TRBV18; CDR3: CASSPDGMNTEAFF; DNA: TGTGCCAGCTCCCCGGACGGGATGAACACTGAAGCTTTCTTT
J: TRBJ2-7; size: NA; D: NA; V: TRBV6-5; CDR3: CASSYDRKTYEQYF; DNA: TGTGCCAGCAGTTATGACCGAAAAACCTACGAGCAGTACTTC
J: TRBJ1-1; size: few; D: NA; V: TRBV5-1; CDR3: CASTTSSNTEAFF; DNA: TGCGCCAGCACCACATCGTCTAACACTGAAGCTTTCTTT
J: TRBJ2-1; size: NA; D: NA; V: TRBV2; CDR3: CASTYGYGARGNEQFF; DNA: TGTGCCAGCACTTATGGTTACGGGGCCAGGGGCAATGAGCAGTTCTTC
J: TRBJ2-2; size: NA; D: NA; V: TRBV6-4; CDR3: CASRDTSGTGELFF; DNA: TGTGCCAGCAGGGACACCTCGGGCACCGGGGAGCTGTTTTTT
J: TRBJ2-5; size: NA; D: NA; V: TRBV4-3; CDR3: CASSQDLVGGAETQYF; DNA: TGCGCCAGCAGCCAAGATCTCGTGGGGGGCGCGGAGACCCAGTACTTC
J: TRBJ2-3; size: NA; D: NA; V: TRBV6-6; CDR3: CASSNSAVSTDTQYF; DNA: TGTGCCAGTAGCAACTCGGCAGTTAGCACAGATACGCAGTATTTT
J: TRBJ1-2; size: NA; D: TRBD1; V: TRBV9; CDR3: CASEGTGKMGGYTF; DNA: TGTGCCAGCGAAGGGACAGGGAAAATGGGTGGCTACACCTTC
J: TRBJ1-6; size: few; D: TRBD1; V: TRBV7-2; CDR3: CASSTRQGAGDSPLHF; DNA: TGTGCCAGCAGCACCCGACAGGGGGCAGGAGATTCACCCCTCCACTTT
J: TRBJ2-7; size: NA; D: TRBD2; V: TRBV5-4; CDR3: CASSLSRLAGTTEQYF; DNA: TGTGCCAGCAGCCTTTCTCGACTAGCGGGGACAACCGAGCAGTACTTC
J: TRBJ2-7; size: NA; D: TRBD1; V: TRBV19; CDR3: CASSDSLPDRVLYEQYF; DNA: TGTGCCAGTAGTGACTCACTCCCGGACAGGGTACTCTACGAGCAGTACTTC
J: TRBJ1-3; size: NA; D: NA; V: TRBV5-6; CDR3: CASSLGSGSGNTIYF; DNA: TGTGCCAGCAGCTTGGGCTCGGGCTCTGGAAACACCATATATTTT
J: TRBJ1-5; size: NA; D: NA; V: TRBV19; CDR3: CASSIVSGTLNQPQHF; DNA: TGTGCCAGTAGTATAGTCTCCGGGACTTTAAATCAGCCCCAGCATTTT
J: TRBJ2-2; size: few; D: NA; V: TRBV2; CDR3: CASDRIQGNTGELFF; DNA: TGTGCCAGCGATCGAATACAGGGGAACACCGGGGAGCTGTTTTTT
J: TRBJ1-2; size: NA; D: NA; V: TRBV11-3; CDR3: CASSPRTGTAYGYTF; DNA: TGTGCCAGCAGCCCGCGGACGGGGACGGCCTATGGCTACACCTTC
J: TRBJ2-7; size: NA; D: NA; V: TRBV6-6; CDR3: CASSRGDSGEQYF; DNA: TGTGCCAGCAGCCGCGGGGACAGCGGGGAGCAGTACTTC